These 5 T cell receptor beta chains came from one sample sequenced in a study of blood T cells in healthy people across ages. The use of a sample-barcoded 5' primer and a J-beta primer mix characterized a second PCR of roughly 7 to 11 cycles. TCRdb re-called the 5' RACE reads with MiXCR, one entry per CDR3 protein. The sample lists 800,000 to 950,000 distinct CDR3 sequences; around 36% were seen once. Sequenced sample: blood. Receptors were obtained from a man between 18 and 29 years old in good health.

This clonotype was counted a few times. This chain connects TRBV6-2 or TRBV6-3 to TRBJ2-4; D unclear. CDR1 and CDR2 from the germline V gene are MNHEY and SVGEGT. Trimming removed 5 bases at V and 0 bases at J, with 11 bases between. CDR3 length: 15 amino acids. The CDR3 loop is CASSPIDGAKNIQYF. The CDR3 DNA follows: TGTGCCAGCAGTCCGATAGACGGAGCCAAAAACATTCAGTACTTC.

Ten or more counts support this clonotype. The CDR3 is CASSQARHGEAFF. CDR3 DNA: TGCGCCAGCAGCCAAGCCCGGCACGGTGAAGCTTTCTTT. The gene calls are TRBV4-3 and TRBJ1-1; no clear D gene. The germline V gene encodes CDR1 LGHNA and CDR2 YSLEER. V lost 1 base and J 7 bases, leaving 10 bases between the germline ends. This CDR3 spans 13 amino acids.

The chain is built from TRBV4-3 and TRBJ2-7; 7 bases agree with TRBD2. This CDR3 has 14 amino acids. CDR1 and CDR2 (germline): LGHNA, YSLEER. The junction had 10 bases not matched to a gene; V was cut back by 4 bases and J by 7 bases. In nucleotides, the CDR3 is TGCGCCAGCAGCCCGAGGACTAGAGACAATGAGCAGTACTTC. Translating gives CASSPRTRDNEQYF.

As to this clonotype: With a much larger clone just one base away, this may be a read error. The V gene is TRBV29-1, the J gene TRBJ1-1; D ambiguous. Trimming cost V 2 bases and J 4 bases, with 14 bases left between them. Germline-derived CDR1 and CDR2 are SQVTM and ANQGSEA. The length of the CDR3 is 14 residues. The CDR3 nucleotides read TGCAGCGTTGAAACGGCCCCTCCGGGCACTGAAGCTTTCTTT. It codes for CSVETAPPGTEAFF.

The chain joins TRBV7-9 to TRBJ2-3, with unresolved D. Per the germline V gene, CDR1 is SEHNR and CDR2 is FQNEAQ (reference sequence). V shed 4 bases and J shed 4 bases, with 12 bases lying between them. The CDR3 is made up of 14 amino acids. CDR3 DNA sequence: TGTGCCAGCAGCTCGGAGAACGGCGCAGATACGCAGTATTTT. It codes for CASSSENGADTQYF.